The next 9 T cell receptor beta chains were all read from a single sample in a study of CD8 T cells in ankylosing spondylitis. TCRdb redid the calling of the 5' RACE reads with MiXCR, one entry per CDR3 protein. The table shows roughly 450,000 distinct CDR3 sequences, with 25% to 30% occurring only once. Their antigen targets remain unknown. Whole-study results and caveats: Under 10 highly homologous variants formed a TCR beta motif that appeared characteristic of ankylosing spondylitis blood.

The sequenced material came from blood, either unsorted or a sorted T cell fraction (not recorded which). The receptors were gathered from a male donor with ankylosing spondylitis.

The chain has TRBV20-1 and TRBJ2-7; D is possibly TRBD2 (5 bases). Trimming pared 6 bases from V and 7 bases from J, leaving 10 bases between. This CDR3 contains 10 residues. The V gene's germline CDR1 is DFQATT and CDR2 SNEGSKA (reference sequence). CDR3 sequence reads: CSAGEIEQYF. The CDR3 nucleotides are TGCAGTGCCGGGGAAATTGAGCAGTACTTC.

This chain connects TRBV5-6 to TRBJ2-1, with 10 nucleotides matching TRBD1. The CDR3 is 16 amino acids. Unmatched junction bases numbered 7, after V lost 4 bases and J lost 3 bases. Germline V lookup: CDR1 SGHDT, CDR2 YYEEEE. The CDR3 nucleotides are TGTGCCAGCAGCCCCTCCGGGACAGGGGACTACAATGAGCAGTTCTTC. It translates to CASSPSGTGDYNEQFF.

About this clonotype itself: The DNA is omitted, as the CDR3 cannot be located on it reliably, and the CDR3 follows TCRdb's listing. This CDR3 is CASSPVGDGNTTYF. The chain has TRBV19 and TRBJ1-3; the table assigns TRBD1, which was not confirmed against the DNA. Germline-derived CDR1 and CDR2 are LNHDA and SQIVND (reference sequence). The CDR3 comprises 14 residues, both ends counted.

This chain joins TRBV5-1 and TRBJ2-3; 9 nucleotides align to TRBD2. CDR1 and CDR2 (germline): SGHRS, YFSETQ. The CDR3 spans 16 residues. After removal of 6 bases from V and 2 bases from J, the junction contained 10 bases not matched to a gene. The CDR3 here is CASTPAGGHATDTQYF. The CDR3 nucleotides are TGCGCCAGCACGCCAGCGGGAGGTCATGCCACAGATACGCAGTATTTT. The whole variable domain, remainder taken from reference TRBV5-1 and TRBJ2-3, is KAGVTQTPRYLIKTRGQQVTLSCSPISGHRSVSWYQQTPGQGLQFLFEYFSETQRNKGNFPGRFSGRQFSNSRSEMNVSTLELGDSALYLCASTPAGGHATDTQYFGPGTRLTVL.

The rearrangement links TRBV15 to TRBJ2-5; 9 bases match TRBD2. Germline CDR1 reads LNHNV; CDR2 reads YYDKDF (reference sequence). Trimming at V came to 2 bases and at J to 3 bases, leaving 7 bases not matched to a gene. The CDR3 sequence is 16 residues long. This CDR3 reads CATSRLNSGGEETQYF. CDR3 DNA: TGTGCCACCAGCAGACTAAATAGCGGGGGAGAAGAGACCCAGTACTTC. The full variable domain, completed using reference TRBV15 and TRBJ2-5, is DAMVIQNPRYQVTQFGKPVTLSCSQTLNHNVMYWYQQKSSQAPKLLFHYYDKDFNNEADTPDNFQSRRPNTSFCFLDIRSPGLGDTAMYLCATSRLNSGGEETQYFGPGTRLLVL.

The chain joins TRBV20-1 to TRBJ2-1; 8 bases are shared with TRBD2. CDR1 is DFQATT, CDR2 SNEGSKA, per germline (reference sequence). The V gene end was trimmed by 6 bases and the J gene end by 4 bases; junction bases not matched to a gene: 11. This CDR3 has 15 residues. The CDR3 spells CSARRAGGSYNEQFF. In DNA form, the CDR3 reads TGCAGTGCCCGCCGGGCGGGAGGCTCGTACAATGAGCAGTTCTTC.

CDR3 bases: TGTGCCAGCAGCCAACGTGGTAATACGCAGTATTTT. As protein: CASSQRGNTQYF. This rearrangement joins TRBV3-1 to TRBJ2-3; unclear D gene. V was cut by 2 bases and J by 7 bases, with 7 bases left in between. This CDR3 contains 12 residues. Germline values: CDR1 LGHDT, CDR2 YNNKEL (reference sequence).

The chain carries TRBV9 and TRBJ2-5, with a tentative D call TRBD2 (6 bases). Germline CDR1 reads SGDLS; CDR2 reads YYNGEE. This CDR3 is 16 amino acids long. V lost 0 bases and J lost 4, with 16 bases in between. The CDR3 protein is CASSVGQGGVRETQYF. CDR3 sequence (DNA): TGTGCCAGCAGCGTAGGGCAGGGAGGAGTCAGAGAGACCCAGTACTTC.

The chain combines TRBV11-2 with TRBJ1-1, with D tentatively TRBD1 (5 bases). Germline values: CDR1 SGHAT, CDR2 FQNNGV. V dropped 4 bases and J dropped 4 bases, with 25 bases sitting between them. The length of the CDR3 is 18 residues. CDR3 amino acids: CASSYDIRDAARTTEAFF. The CDR3 DNA is TGTGCCAGCAGCTACGACATCAGGGACGCGGCGAGGACCACTGAAGCTTTCTTT.